A selection of T cell receptor beta chains follows, all from one sample in a study of CD8+CD57+ T cells in acquired aplastic anemia. MiXCR, applied by TCRdb to the reads, yields one record per CDR3 protein. The data show fewer than 200,000 distinct CDR3 sequences, about three fifths seen once. Sequenced sample: sorted CD4+, CD8+, or CD8+CD57+ T cells (not recorded which) from PBMCs. The receptors originated from a human donor in good health. Each CDR3 is given without its conserved first and last residue. Fields, in order: J gene, clone size, V gene, CDR3 protein. Not every row has a clone size; where given, it reads once, few, many or a size class.

TRBJ2-5	-	TRBV5-1	ASRYTSGSFADTQY
TRBJ1-3	few	TRBV7-2	ASSLGQGAGNTIY
TRBJ2-2	-	TRBV11-2	ASSLDLGGEPF
TRBJ1-6	-	TRBV7-3	ASSPQGERSALH
TRBJ2-5	-	TRBV7-8	ASSPSDSPAETQY
TRBJ2-1	-	TRBV20-1	SAYRDRGTEQF
TRBJ1-1	-	TRBV19	ASSITVGASSNTEAF
TRBJ2-7	-	TRBV10-3	AISDFEAKTSGSLYEQY
TRBJ2-1	once	TRBV7-9	ASSLALDTASVDEQF
TRBJ2-7	few	TRBV20-1	SASRTGASSEQY
TRBJ2-7	-	TRBV7-6	ASSLASGFSYEQY
TRBJ2-5	-	TRBV7-3	ASSLKMRETQY
TRBJ2-7	-	TRBV11-2	ASSPLRGTYEQY
TRBJ2-5	many	TRBV29-1	SVPGGETQY
TRBJ1-5	many	TRBV6-5	ASSYSTDRDQPQH
TRBJ2-2	-	TRBV10-3	ASSPMGGRNTGELF
TRBJ2-2	many	TRBV20-1	SASTTNTGELF
TRBJ2-7	once	TRBV7-2	ASRGNRDGAYEQY
TRBJ2-7	-	TRBV20-1	SARDRFSSYEQY
TRBJ2-2	-	TRBV5-1	ASSLEVGFSTAGELF
TRBJ1-1	-	TRBV7-2	ASSPIAQGLNTEAF
TRBJ2-2	many	TRBV24-1	ATSDLEGRGTGELF
TRBJ1-1	many	TRBV2	ASSVGGGSTEAF
TRBJ1-6	-	TRBV7-2	ASSLMTGALYNSPLH
TRBJ2-1	many	TRBV9	ASSPRGLAGYNEQF
TRBJ1-3	-	TRBV10-3	AISDMGGGNTIY
TRBJ2-3	many	TRBV10-3	AISESVTSDGSPDTQY
TRBJ2-7	-	TRBV2	ASSGGGQGEQY
TRBJ2-1	-	TRBV10-3	AISELGGQEQF
TRBJ2-1	-	TRBV24-1	ATSLTGDEQF
TRBJ2-1	-	TRBV20-1	SARDRGLLYNEQF
TRBJ1-1	-	TRBV6-1	ASSEGGWTEAF
TRBJ2-1	many	TRBV7-3	ASSLMGSSYNEQF
TRBJ1-2	-	TRBV7-2	ASSLARGSVEGYT
TRBJ2-3	-	TRBV11-3	ASSLASVGDTQY
TRBJ1-3	-	TRBV25-1	ASSVGGAGGNTIY
TRBJ2-2	many	TRBV20-1	SASFAASNTGELF
TRBJ2-7	few	TRBV7-2	ASSFPGTGGLYEQY
TRBJ2-1	-	TRBV24-1	ATSTGLAGRNEQF
TRBJ2-1	-	TRBV5-6	ASTGLAGGPTYNEQF
TRBJ2-7	-	TRBV7-9	ASSALGEQY
TRBJ1-5	many	TRBV9	ASSAGQGGQPQH
TRBJ2-5	-	TRBV9	ASSVATTGQETQY
TRBJ2-7	-	TRBV15	ATSGGTGTGSYEQY
TRBJ2-3	-	TRBV2	ASSHSGLNTDTQY
TRBJ2-2	many	TRBV5-5	ASSLARQANTGELF